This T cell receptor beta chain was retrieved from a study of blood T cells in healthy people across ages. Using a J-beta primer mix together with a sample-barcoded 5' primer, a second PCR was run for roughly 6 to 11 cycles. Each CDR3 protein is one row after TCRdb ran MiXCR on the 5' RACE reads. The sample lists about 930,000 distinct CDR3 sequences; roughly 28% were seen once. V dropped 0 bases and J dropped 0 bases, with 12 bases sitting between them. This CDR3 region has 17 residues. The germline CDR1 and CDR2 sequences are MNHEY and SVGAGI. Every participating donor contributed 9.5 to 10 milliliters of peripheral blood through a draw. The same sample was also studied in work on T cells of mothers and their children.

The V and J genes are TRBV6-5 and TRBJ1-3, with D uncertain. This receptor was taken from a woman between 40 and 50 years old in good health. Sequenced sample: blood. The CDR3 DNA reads TGTGCCAGCAGTTACTCGAATCGCAGGAACTCTGGAAACACCATATATTTT. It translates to CASSYSNRRNSGNTIYF.